This T cell receptor beta chain stems from a study of shared clonotypes between healthy human individuals. In regard to this clone: Its antigen is unidentified.

Method: immunoSEQ multiplex PCR; TCRdb's copy keeps in-frame clones and lacks some. Of under 2,000,000 clones listed, about 95% are singletons. CD45RO-negative cells were positively selected for CCR7, leaving out terminally differentiated effector memory CD45RA+ cells. Whole-study results and caveats: Larger estimated richness was generally recorded for naive subsets relative to memory subsets.

The CDR3 runs 15 residues. Germline values: CDR1 SQVTM, CDR2 ANQGSEA. V was shortened by 4 bases and J by 7 bases, with 22 bases between the two germline ends. The chain carries TRBV29-1 and TRBJ2-5; D possibly corresponds to TRBD1 (6 bases). Sequenced material: naive CD8+ T cells sorted from blood. The sequence derives from a man between 18 and 35 years old in good health. The CDR3 coding sequence is TGCAGCGTTGGGGGACAAGGAAGAGATATTTTGACCCAGTACTTC. As protein: CSVGGQGRDILTQYF.